The clone carrying this TCR beta chain came up many times. As yet, its antigen is unknown. These data come from a study of identical twins. Every donor was a healthy Caucasian. The study's findings and limits: Cord blood's abundant beta clonotypes had fewer insertions, unlike memory repertoires.

The CDR3 runs to 15 residues. With V trimmed by 6 bases and J by 4 bases, 5 bases remained unmatched. Germline V gene lookup returns CDR1 SGHTA and CDR2 FQGNSA. TCRdb re-called the 5' RACE reads with MiXCR, one entry per CDR3 protein. The sample has 690,000 or so distinct CDR3 sequences, 8.6% seen once; the top ten hold 0.98%. Separately, the same data were catalogued under a study of yellow fever vaccine responses in identical twins.

Sequenced material: PBMCs. This TCR came from a woman under 30 in good health. This chain uses TRBV7-2 with TRBJ2-1, with 11 nucleotides matching TRBD2. CDR3 bases: TGTGCCAGCAGACCTCTAGCGGGGGGATACAATGAGCAGTTCTTC. As protein: CASRPLAGGYNEQFF.